Below are 20 T cell receptor beta chains sequenced from a single sample in a study of response to subunit inactivated influenza vaccine. TCRdb itself ran the RT-PCR reads through MiXCR, one entry per CDR3 protein. This table has 530,000 or so distinct CDR3 sequences, about 11% appearing once. Specimen: PBMCs from blood, collected on the day of vaccination. The receptors stem from a man aged 50-60 years who received an inactivated influenza vaccine.

The chain recombines TRBV6-4 with TRBJ1-1, with no clear D. Looked up from germline, CDR1 is MRHNA and CDR2 is SNTAGT. Deletions cut 10 bases from V and 0 bases from J, with 18 bases between. The CDR3 consists of 15 residues. The CDR3 here is CATGGPRGMNTEAFF. The DNA of the CDR3 is TGTGCCACCGGCGGGCCGAGAGGCATGAACACTGAAGCTTTCTTT.

This chain connects TRBV18 to TRBJ2-6; D gene unclear. The length of the CDR3 is 15 residues. The V end lost 3 bases, the J end lost 2 bases, and 8 bases lay between the germline ends. The germline CDR1 and CDR2 sequences are KGHSH and LQKENI. The CDR3 region has the DNA TGTGCCAGCTCACCCAAGGTGGCTGGGGCCAACGTCCTGACTTTC. It codes for CASSPKVAGANVLTF.

This clonotype was seen only a few times. The chain uses TRBV6-2 or TRBV6-3 and TRBJ1-1; 8 bases are shared with TRBD1. CDR3 size: 15 residues. J was trimmed by 5 bases and V by 7 bases; bases with no gene match: 12. Germline lookup yields CDR1 MNHEY and CDR2 SVGEGT. CDR3 DNA: TGTGCCAGCACCAAAGCAGGGGGCGCGGGAACTGAAGCTTTCTTT. The encoded protein is CASTKAGGAGTEAFF.

This clonotype was detected ten times or more. This rearrangement joins TRBV24-1 to TRBJ2-1; 9 nucleotides line up with TRBD2. The CDR3 contains 14 residues. CDR1 and CDR2 from the germline V gene are KGHDR and SFDVKD. Unmatched junction bases numbered 4, after V lost 3 bases and J lost 8 bases. This CDR3 reads CATSDRLAVDEQFF. CDR3 coding DNA: TGTGCCACCAGTGATCGACTAGCGGTAGATGAGCAGTTCTTC.

This clonotype has only a few counts. This sequence joins TRBV6-5 and TRBJ2-7; D is unresolved. The CDR3 contains 13 residues. V lost 2 bases, J lost 4 bases, and 9 bases lay in between. The V gene's germline CDR1 is MNHEY and CDR2 SVGAGI. The CDR3 spells CASSYQLAYEQYF. The CDR3, as DNA: TGTGCCAGCAGTTACCAGCTGGCATACGAGCAGTACTTC.

This clonotype was counted ten times or more. The V call is TRBV4-3, the J call TRBJ2-1; a weak D match, TRBD1 (6 bases). The CDR3 spans 11 residues. CDR1 LGHNA and CDR2 YSLEER come from the germline V gene. The V end was cut by 5 bases, the J end by 10 bases, with 9 bases between. CDR3 sequence (DNA): TGCGCCAGCAGCGGAAGGGGGGAGCAGTTCTTC. It is translated as CASSGRGEQFF.

This sequence joins TRBV6-5 and TRBJ2-7; TRBD2 aligns across 8 bases. V dropped 3 bases and J dropped 1; count of bases not matched to a gene: 5. This CDR3 is built from 15 residues. The germline V gene has CDR1 MNHEY and CDR2 SVGAGI. The CDR3 loop reads CASSYSGDPSYEQYF. The CDR3 nucleotides are TGTGCCAGCAGTTATAGCGGGGACCCTTCCTACGAGCAGTACTTC.

Here the CDR3 reads CASSFRGRGETQYF. CDR3 nucleotide sequence: TGTGCCAGCAGTTTCCGGGGGAGGGGAGAGACCCAGTACTTC. The chain recombines TRBV27 with TRBJ2-5; 7 nucleotides line up with TRBD2. Germline CDR1 is MNHEY and CDR2 is SMNVEV (reference sequence). The CDR3 covers 14 residues. V dropped 3 bases and J dropped 4; count of bases not matched to a gene: 5.

The chain carries TRBV20-1 and TRBJ2-1; tentatively, D is TRBD2 (6 bases). CDR1 DFQATT and CDR2 SNEGSKA come from the germline V gene (reference sequence). This CDR3 is built from 13 residues. Between the trimmed V and J ends, which lost 3 bases and 5 bases, there was a span of 11 bases. For the CDR3, the DNA is TGCAGTGCTAGCTTAGCGGCAAACAATGAGCAGTTCTTC. It specifies CSASLAANNEQFF.

CDR3 nucleotides: TGCAGTGCTAGGTCGCTAGCGGGAGTCCCCATTAACGACGAGCAGTTCTTC. Protein product: CSARSLAGVPINDEQFF. The chain is built from TRBV20-1 and TRBJ2-1; TRBD2 matches 10 bases. Germline V gene sequence: CDR1 DFQATT, CDR2 SNEGSKA (reference sequence). This CDR3 region has 17 residues. Trimming removed 3 bases from V and 10 bases from J; junction bases left unmatched: 18.

This clonotype was seen a handful of times. The chain joins TRBV18 to TRBJ1-2; D is uncertain. CDR3 length: 14 residues. V was trimmed by 1 base and J by 3 bases, leaving 9 bases between them. CDR1 and CDR2 (germline): KGHSH, LQKENI. This chain's CDR3 is CASSPQRGDYGYTF. The DNA for the CDR3 is TGTGCCAGCTCACCACAGCGAGGCGACTATGGCTACACCTTC.

The chain recombines TRBV2 with TRBJ1-1, with 7 bases identical to TRBD1. This CDR3 is built from 13 residues. The germline gives CDR1 SNHLY, CDR2 FYNNEI. Trimming took 4 bases from V and 4 from J; bases not matched to a gene: 3. CDR3 sequence (DNA): TGTGCCAGCAGTGGGCAGGGGGTCACTGAAGCTTTCTTT. It encodes CASSGQGVTEAFF.

Only a few counts were recorded for this clonotype. This sequence joins TRBV12-3 or TRBV12-4 and TRBJ2-7, with D tentatively TRBD2 (7 bases). The V end lost 6 bases, the J end lost 4 bases, and 16 bases lay between the germline ends. The length of the CDR3 is 14 residues. The chain's CDR3 is CASSVWGGGYEQYF. The CDR3 DNA reads as TGTGCCAGCAGCGTATGGGGAGGGGGTTACGAGCAGTACTTC.

The CDR3 DNA reads TGTGCCAGCAGCCAGCGACAGAGTGGCACCGGGGAGCTGTTTTTT. It translates to CASSQRQSGTGELFF. J is TRBJ2-2 and V is TRBV3-1; TRBD1 is a possible D gene (5 bases). This CDR3 is 15 amino acids long. V lost 3 bases, J lost 4 bases, and 12 bases lay in between. Germline V lookup: CDR1 LGHDT, CDR2 YNNKEL (reference sequence).

There are a few counts of this clonotype. This chain connects TRBV12-3 or TRBV12-4 to TRBJ2-5; 9 positions agree with TRBD1. The CDR3 is 17 residues long. Trimming cost V 5 bases and J 0 bases; bases outside gene matches: 10. In DNA form, the CDR3 reads TGTGCCAGCAGTATCCTAAAGGGACAGGGACACCAAGAGACCCAGTACTTC. Its protein is CASSILKGQGHQETQYF.

This chain connects TRBV14 to TRBJ2-5, with 8 bases matching TRBD1. V dropped 1 base and J dropped 5; count of bases not matched to a gene: 6. Germline V gene data show CDR1 as SGHDN and CDR2 as FVKESK. This CDR3 has 15 residues. CDR3 nucleotide sequence: TGTGCCAGCAGCCAAGCACAGGGGGAGGCGGAGACCCAGTACTTC. Translation: CASSQAQGEAETQYF.

This clonotype was picked up a small number of times. The chain couples TRBV20-1 to TRBJ2-7; perhaps TRBD1 as D (5 bases). CDR1 and CDR2 (germline): DFQATT, SNEGSKA (reference sequence). V lost 1 base, J lost 1 base, and 11 bases lay in between. The length of the CDR3 is 14 residues. Here the CDR3 reads CSARGSQGSYEQYF. CDR3 coding DNA: TGCAGTGCTAGAGGGAGTCAGGGATCCTACGAGCAGTACTTC.

This clonotype was seen at least ten times. The chain carries TRBV4-3 and TRBJ2-2; D gene uncertain. The V and J ends lost 4 bases and 4 bases respectively, with 10 bases between them. The CDR3 contains 14 residues. Germline V gene lookup returns CDR1 LGHNA and CDR2 YSLEER. CDR3 in DNA: TGCGCCAGCAGCCCTCAGGATAGCACCGGGGAGCTGTTTTTT. It encodes CASSPQDSTGELFF.

This clonotype has just one count. The CDR3 coding sequence is TGTGCCAGCACCCACGGGAAGCCAGATACGCAGTATTTT. Protein product: CASTHGKPDTQYF. V is TRBV6-2 or TRBV6-3 and J is TRBJ2-3, with D perhaps TRBD2 (5 bases). The V gene's germline CDR1 is MNHEY and CDR2 SVGEGT. V lost 7 bases, J lost 4 bases, and 12 bases lay in between. CDR3 length: 13 amino acids.

The V call is TRBV29-1, the J call TRBJ1-1, with 8 bases that match TRBD1. V lost 5 bases to trimming and J lost 0 bases; unmatched junction nucleotides: 8. CDR3 length: 15 amino acids. Germline CDR1 SQVTM, CDR2 ANQGSEA. CDR3 sequence: CSVPGRDRMNTEAFF. CDR3 in DNA: TGCAGCGTTCCGGGTCGGGACAGGATGAACACTGAAGCTTTCTTT.